Listed below are T cell receptor beta chains from one sample, sequenced in a study of cytomegalovirus exposure and HLA in healthy donors. The table came from immunoSEQ multiplex PCR; TCRdb's copy has only in-frame clones and leaves some out. The table records approximately 100,000 clones, 80% of them present only once. The sample was PBMCs. The source of these receptors is a man aged 18 to 30 in good health and CMV-seronegative. CDR3s include the opening cysteine and the closing phenylalanine or tryptophan. A D gene is named only where the DNA matches it firmly. Clone size is given for some rows only: seen once, a few or many times, or a class if the clone is expanded.

v_gene: TRBV7-8; abundance: -; d_gene: -; j_gene: TRBJ1-2; CDR3nt: TGTGCCAGCAGCATCTCCGGGGGGGGTCGTCTCTATGGCTACACCTTC; CDR3aa: CASSISGGGRLYGYTF
v_gene: TRBV2; abundance: -; d_gene: -; j_gene: TRBJ2-6; CDR3nt: TGTGCCAGCAGTGAGAGGGTTGGGGCCAACGTCCTGACTTTC; CDR3aa: CASSERVGANVLTF
v_gene: TRBV19; abundance: -; d_gene: TRBD2; j_gene: TRBJ2-1; CDR3nt: TGTGCCAGTAGCCCCTCATCGGGAACTAGCGGACACTACTACAATGAGCAGTTCTTC; CDR3aa: CASSPSSGTSGHYYNEQFF
v_gene: TRBV2; abundance: -; d_gene: TRBD2; j_gene: TRBJ2-3; CDR3nt: TGTGCCAGCAAGGGGACTAACACAGATACGCAGTATTTT; CDR3aa: CASKGTNTDTQYF
v_gene: TRBV6-1; abundance: -; d_gene: TRBD1; j_gene: TRBJ1-4; CDR3nt: TGTGCCAGCAGGCACAGGGGTAACGAAAAACTGTTTTTT; CDR3aa: CASRHRGNEKLFF
v_gene: TRBV7-3; abundance: few; d_gene: TRBD1; j_gene: TRBJ2-3; CDR3nt: TGTGCCAGCAGCTCGTCCACAGGGGACCCTAGCACAGATACGCAGTATTTT; CDR3aa: CASSSSTGDPSTDTQYF
v_gene: TRBV7-9; abundance: -; d_gene: TRBD2; j_gene: TRBJ2-1; CDR3nt: TGTTCCAGCAGCTTCGGGGGGTTCTACAATGAGCAGTTCTTC; CDR3aa: CSSSFGGFYNEQFF
v_gene: TRBV7-7; abundance: few; d_gene: TRBD1; j_gene: TRBJ2-3; CDR3nt: TGTGCCAGCAGCCCCAGGGGGTTCGCAGATACGCAGTATTTT; CDR3aa: CASSPRGFADTQYF
v_gene: TRBV2; abundance: few; d_gene: -; j_gene: TRBJ1-5; CDR3nt: TGTGCCAGCAGCCGGGTCTTCAATCAGCCCCAGCATTTT; CDR3aa: CASSRVFNQPQHF
v_gene: TRBV7-2; abundance: -; d_gene: -; j_gene: TRBJ2-7; CDR3nt: TGTGCCAGCAGCCCTACGGGCGAGCAGTACTTC; CDR3aa: CASSPTGEQYF
v_gene: TRBV7-8; abundance: -; d_gene: TRBD1; j_gene: TRBJ2-7; CDR3nt: TGTGCCAGCAGTAGACAGGGGGCAGCCTACGAGCAGTACTTC; CDR3aa: CASSRQGAAYEQYF
v_gene: TRBV19; abundance: -; d_gene: -; j_gene: TRBJ2-5; CDR3nt: TGTGCCAGTAGTATTCGGGGGACAGCCTTAATGCAAGAGACCCAGTACTTC; CDR3aa: CASSIRGTALMQETQYF
v_gene: TRBV5-1; abundance: -; d_gene: -; j_gene: TRBJ1-1; CDR3nt: TGCGCCAGCAACACCCGGGAGGGGACTGAAGCTTTCTTT; CDR3aa: CASNTREGTEAFF
v_gene: TRBV5-8; abundance: once; d_gene: TRBD1; j_gene: TRBJ2-1; CDR3nt: TGTGCCAGCAGCTTACCAGGGGGCGTTTCAAATGAGCAGTTCTTC; CDR3aa: CASSLPGGVSNEQFF
v_gene: TRBV6-1; abundance: few; d_gene: -; j_gene: TRBJ1-2; CDR3nt: TGTGCCAGCAGAGCAGGGGTTGGCTACACCTTC; CDR3aa: CASRAGVGYTF
v_gene: TRBV5-5; abundance: -; d_gene: TRBD1; j_gene: TRBJ1-2; CDR3nt: TGTGCCAGCAGCTTGGGGGGGGAATTGGACAGGATAGGCGGCTACACCTTC; CDR3aa: CASSLGGELDRIGGYTF
v_gene: TRBV7-8; abundance: -; d_gene: -; j_gene: TRBJ2-3; CDR3nt: TGTGCCAGCAGCTTAACAGATACTAGCACAGATACGCAGTATTTT; CDR3aa: CASSLTDTSTDTQYF
v_gene: TRBV5-8; abundance: -; d_gene: TRBD1; j_gene: TRBJ2-5; CDR3nt: TGTGCCAGCAGCTTGGACAGTGGACAGGGGGGGCCCCAAGAGACCCAGTACTTC; CDR3aa: CASSLDSGQGGPQETQYF
v_gene: TRBV6-5; abundance: -; d_gene: TRBD2; j_gene: TRBJ2-1; CDR3nt: TGTGCCAGCAGTTCCAGCGGGGAATTCTACAATGAGCAGTTCTTC; CDR3aa: CASSSSGEFYNEQFF
v_gene: TRBV30; abundance: few; d_gene: TRBD1; j_gene: TRBJ1-6; CDR3nt: TGTGCCTGGAGAGCTGGACAGGGGGTTAATTCACCCCTCCACTTT; CDR3aa: CAWRAGQGVNSPLHF
v_gene: TRBV9; abundance: -; d_gene: -; j_gene: TRBJ1-2; CDR3nt: TGTGCCAGCACGAAGGCAAGCGATGGCTACACCTTC; CDR3aa: CASTKASDGYTF
v_gene: TRBV9; abundance: -; d_gene: TRBD2; j_gene: TRBJ2-1; CDR3nt: TGTGCCAGCAGCCCTAGACTAGCGGGGGGGGATGAGCAGTTCTTC; CDR3aa: CASSPRLAGGDEQFF
v_gene: TRBV5-1; abundance: once; d_gene: TRBD2; j_gene: TRBJ2-1; CDR3nt: TGCGCCAGCAGCTTGGCTATTCAGCGGGGGGGCTCCTACAATGAGCAGTTCTTC; CDR3aa: CASSLAIQRGGSYNEQFF
v_gene: TRBV19; abundance: -; d_gene: -; j_gene: TRBJ1-2; CDR3nt: TGTGCCAGTAGGACAGACAGGCTATTAAGGGGCTACACCTTC; CDR3aa: CASRTDRLLRGYTF
v_gene: TRBV2; abundance: -; d_gene: TRBD2; j_gene: TRBJ2-7; CDR3nt: TGTGCCAGCAGTGTCGCGGGGGAGTTGAAGCAGTACTTC; CDR3aa: CASSVAGELKQYF
v_gene: TRBV5-1; abundance: -; d_gene: TRBD1; j_gene: TRBJ1-2; CDR3nt: TGCGCCAGCAGCCCCCGGGACAGCGGCTATGGCTACACCTTC; CDR3aa: CASSPRDSGYGYTF
v_gene: TRBV7-9; abundance: once; d_gene: -; j_gene: TRBJ1-6; CDR3nt: TGTGCCAGCAGGGGGGACACCACCTATAATTCACCCCTCCACTTT; CDR3aa: CASRGDTTYNSPLHF
v_gene: TRBV9; abundance: -; d_gene: TRBD1; j_gene: TRBJ1-1; CDR3nt: TGTGCCAGCAGCGCACAGGGGCTGAACACTGAAGCTTTCTTT; CDR3aa: CASSAQGLNTEAFF
v_gene: TRBV29-1; abundance: -; d_gene: TRBD1; j_gene: TRBJ2-1; CDR3nt: TGCAGCGTTCAAGGGACAGGGGGCTGGGATGAGCAGTTCTTC; CDR3aa: CSVQGTGGWDEQFF
v_gene: TRBV10-1; abundance: -; d_gene: TRBD2; j_gene: TRBJ2-2; CDR3nt: TGCGCCAGCAGTGATGCGGGGGGGGCCGGGGAGCTGTTTTTT; CDR3aa: CASSDAGGAGELFF
v_gene: TRBV10-3; abundance: -; d_gene: TRBD1; j_gene: TRBJ1-3; CDR3nt: TGTGCCATCACCGGACAGGGGGCTGGAAACACCATATATTTT; CDR3aa: CAITGQGAGNTIYF
v_gene: TRBV9; abundance: once; d_gene: -; j_gene: TRBJ2-5; CDR3nt: TGTGCCAGCACCTCCAAACCAGGGGAACACGAGACCCAGTACTTC; CDR3aa: CASTSKPGEHETQYF
v_gene: TRBV4-1; abundance: -; d_gene: TRBD2; j_gene: TRBJ2-5; CDR3nt: TGCGCCAGCAGCCAACGGTTGCGGGGGGGACAAGAGACCCAGTACTTC; CDR3aa: CASSQRLRGGQETQYF
v_gene: TRBV19; abundance: -; d_gene: TRBD1; j_gene: TRBJ2-3; CDR3nt: TGTGCCAGTGCGACGTCACAGGGGGCAATCAATACGCAGTATTTT; CDR3aa: CASATSQGAINTQYF
v_gene: TRBV12-5; abundance: -; d_gene: -; j_gene: TRBJ1-6; CDR3nt: TGTGCTAGTGGTATGGGATTGGGGGAGGCATCACCCCTCCACTTT; CDR3aa: CASGMGLGEASPLHF
v_gene: TRBV10-1; abundance: few; d_gene: TRBD1; j_gene: TRBJ1-1; CDR3nt: TGCGCCAGCAGTGCTTCAGGGGGCACCTCTGAAGCTTTCTTT; CDR3aa: CASSASGGTSEAFF
v_gene: TRBV6-6; abundance: -; d_gene: -; j_gene: TRBJ1-2; CDR3nt: TGTGCCAGCAGCCCCACCGGGACACACTATGGCTACACCTTC; CDR3aa: CASSPTGTHYGYTF
v_gene: TRBV7-9; abundance: -; d_gene: TRBD2; j_gene: TRBJ2-7; CDR3nt: TGTTCCAGCAGCTTGACTAGCGAAACCTACGAGCAGTACTTC; CDR3aa: CSSSLTSETYEQYF
v_gene: TRBV29-1; abundance: -; d_gene: TRBD2; j_gene: TRBJ2-5; CDR3nt: TGCAGCGCTGGACGGGGGGGAGAGACCCAGTACTTC; CDR3aa: CSAGRGGETQYF
v_gene: TRBV5-1; abundance: -; d_gene: TRBD2; j_gene: TRBJ2-5; CDR3nt: TGCGCCAGCAGCTTGGCCGGGGGGAAAGAGACCCAGTACTTC; CDR3aa: CASSLAGGKETQYF
v_gene: TRBV18; abundance: -; d_gene: -; j_gene: TRBJ2-7; CDR3nt: TGTGCCAGCTCACCAGCGACTTATAGCTCCTACGAGCAGTACTTC; CDR3aa: CASSPATYSSYEQYF
v_gene: TRBV7-9; abundance: -; d_gene: -; j_gene: TRBJ1-1; CDR3nt: TGTTCCAGCAGAAAGATGGAGTTCCCTGAAGCTTTCTTT; CDR3aa: CSSRKMEFPEAFF
v_gene: TRBV7-9; abundance: -; d_gene: -; j_gene: TRBJ2-2; CDR3nt: TGTGCCAGCAGCTTGATTCGAGGCTTGAACACCGGGGAGCTGTTTTTT; CDR3aa: CASSLIRGLNTGELFF
v_gene: TRBV6-6; abundance: -; d_gene: TRBD1; j_gene: TRBJ1-6; CDR3nt: TGTGCCAGCAGTCCGTTACAGGGGGCTCGATCACCCCTCCACTTT; CDR3aa: CASSPLQGARSPLHF
v_gene: TRBV2; abundance: -; d_gene: -; j_gene: TRBJ1-2; CDR3nt: TGTGCCAGCGGGGAAAGGCAGGGAGGAGGCTACACCTTC; CDR3aa: CASGERQGGGYTF
v_gene: TRBV5-8; abundance: -; d_gene: TRBD1; j_gene: TRBJ1-5; CDR3nt: TGTGCCAGCAGCTCTCCGGGACAGAGTATTAGCAATCAGCCCCAGCATTTT; CDR3aa: CASSSPGQSISNQPQHF
v_gene: TRBV7-9; abundance: -; d_gene: -; j_gene: TRBJ1-1; CDR3nt: TGTGCCAGCAGCTTAAGTGGAGAGGGAGCTTTCTTT; CDR3aa: CASSLSGEGAFF
v_gene: TRBV11-2; abundance: -; d_gene: TRBD1; j_gene: TRBJ1-1; CDR3nt: TGTGCCAGCAGCCCCGGACAGGGATCGAACACTGAAGCTTTCTTT; CDR3aa: CASSPGQGSNTEAFF
v_gene: TRBV27; abundance: -; d_gene: -; j_gene: TRBJ1-1; CDR3nt: TGTGCCAGCAGTCGGGGGGGGACTGAAGCTTTCTTT; CDR3aa: CASSRGGTEAFF
v_gene: TRBV5-1; abundance: -; d_gene: -; j_gene: TRBJ2-7; CDR3nt: TGCGCCAGCAGCTTTGGGACAGGGGCTAGCGGGGTCTACGAGCAGTACTTC; CDR3aa: CASSFGTGASGVYEQYF
v_gene: TRBV7-9; abundance: -; d_gene: TRBD1; j_gene: TRBJ1-1; CDR3nt: TGTGCCAGCAGCTCACCGGGACAGGTGAACACTGAAGCTTTCTTT; CDR3aa: CASSSPGQVNTEAFF
v_gene: TRBV4-2; abundance: -; d_gene: -; j_gene: TRBJ2-7; CDR3nt: TGTGCCAGCAGCCAAGATCTTAGCAGGGATCGTCGCGAGCAGTACTTC; CDR3aa: CASSQDLSRDRREQYF
v_gene: TRBV11-2; abundance: -; d_gene: TRBD1; j_gene: TRBJ1-2; CDR3nt: TGTGCCAGCAGCCCGACAGGGGCCTACTATGGCTACACCTTC; CDR3aa: CASSPTGAYYGYTF
v_gene: TRBV7-9; abundance: -; d_gene: -; j_gene: TRBJ2-7; CDR3nt: TGTGCCAGCAGCTCCAGGGGAATGACAGTTCCCTACGAGCAGTACTTC; CDR3aa: CASSSRGMTVPYEQYF
v_gene: TRBV28; abundance: -; d_gene: TRBD1; j_gene: TRBJ1-3; CDR3nt: TGTGCCAGCAGAACAGGGACAGGAAGAAACACCATATATTTT; CDR3aa: CASRTGTGRNTIYF
v_gene: TRBV2; abundance: -; d_gene: TRBD1; j_gene: TRBJ1-1; CDR3nt: TGTGCCAGCGGACAGGGGGCTGTAGCTTTCTTT; CDR3aa: CASGQGAVAFF
v_gene: TRBV9; abundance: -; d_gene: -; j_gene: TRBJ2-3; CDR3nt: TGTGCCAGCAGTAACCTGGTCGGGGGGCCACATACGCAATATTTT; CDR3aa: CASSNLVGGPHTQYF
v_gene: TRBV27; abundance: -; d_gene: -; j_gene: TRBJ1-6; CDR3nt: TGTGCCAGCAGTTCCCAACGTCCGAGCTCCTATAATTCACCCCTCCACTTT; CDR3aa: CASSSQRPSSYNSPLHF
v_gene: TRBV5-5; abundance: -; d_gene: TRBD1; j_gene: TRBJ2-5; CDR3nt: TGTGCCAGCAGCCCTAGGGGACAGGGGGTCGGAGAGACCCAGTACTTC; CDR3aa: CASSPRGQGVGETQYF